What follows are 9 T cell receptor beta chains derived from one specimen sequenced in a study of EBV T-cell therapy then PD-1 blockade in nasopharyngeal carcinoma (dated by TCRdb to the early 2020s). These TCRs are of unknown antigen specificity. Library method: the immunoSEQ multiplex PCR assay. What TCRdb holds here is the immuneACCESS table cut down to in-frame rearrangements. Part of the clones is not present; checked against another copy, under half of the missing clones reflect an unresolved V gene, and the others are unexplained. In all, the sample holds approximately 22,000 clones, and about 86% of those were seen once. The top ten clonotypes cover 30% to 35% of the sample. The time point label of this sample denotes: 266 days after commencement of treatment, after nivolumab therapy. This sample's treatment or condition label indicates: AdE1-LMPpoly-expanded autologous EBV-specific T-cell therapy followed by anti-PD-1 nivolumab.

The specimen was CD8+ T cells from blood, collected at approximately day 260 from a patient whose treatment included autologous EBV-specific T cells and nivolumab. These TCRs come from a man aged 35 to 55 with nasopharyngeal carcinoma.

The chain employs TRBV4-1 and TRBJ1-5; D call uncertain. This CDR3 contains 18 residues. Trimming stripped 0 bases from V and 4 bases from J, with 19 bases between. The germline V gene has CDR1 MGHRA and CDR2 YSYEKL. CDR3 sequence: CASSQDEMGLVVNQPQHF. The CDR3 region has the DNA TGCGCCAGCAGCCAAGATGAAATGGGGTTAGTCGTGAATCAGCCCCAGCATTTT.

The chain is built from TRBV5-1 and TRBJ2-5, with D perhaps TRBD1 or TRBD2 (5 bases each). Trimming removed 2 bases at V and 1 base at J, with 12 bases between. There are 15 residues in the CDR3. Per the germline V gene, CDR1 is SGHRS and CDR2 is YFSETQ. CDR3: CASSFGGRAQETQYF. In DNA form, the CDR3 reads TGCGCCAGCAGCTTCGGAGGCAGGGCCCAAGAGACCCAGTACTTC.

The V and J genes are TRBV13 and TRBJ1-5; D not certain. CDR1 is PRHDT, CDR2 FYEKMQ, per germline (reference sequence). Trimming left V 0 bases short and J 3 bases short, with 6 bases between. The CDR3 has 14 residues. The CDR3 DNA sequence: TGTGCCAGCAGCTTAGGGCAGTCCAATCAGCCCCAGCATTTT. Translating gives CASSLGQSNQPQHF.

This chain joins TRBV9 and TRBJ2-1; D gene uncertain. V shed 0 bases and J shed 7 bases, with 8 bases lying between them. The CDR3 extends over 13 amino acids. In germline, CDR1 is SGDLS, CDR2 YYNGEE. The CDR3 protein is CASSVEVRNEQFF. CDR3 nucleotide sequence: TGTGCCAGCAGCGTAGAAGTCAGAAATGAGCAGTTCTTC.

The rearrangement links TRBV18 to TRBJ1-2, with D tentatively TRBD1 (5 bases). The CDR3 consists of 12 residues. CDR1 and CDR2 from the germline V gene are KGHSH and LQKENI. V lost 6 bases to trimming and J lost 8 bases, with 13 bases between them. In DNA form, the CDR3 reads TGTGCCAGCTCCCCCCGGCGGGACGGCTACACCTTC. It specifies CASSPRRDGYTF.

This clone was observed at least ten times. The genes are TRBV20-1 and TRBJ2-5; D might be TRBD1 or TRBD2, each matching 5 bases. The CDR3 covers 11 residues. Trimming shortened V by 4 bases and J by 5 bases, and 8 bases separated the two germline ends. The V gene's germline CDR1 is DFQATT and CDR2 SNEGSKA (reference sequence). CDR3 amino acids: CSAIWGETQYF. Written as DNA, the CDR3 is TGCAGTGCTATATGGGGGGAGACCCAGTACTTC.

V and J are TRBV27 and TRBJ2-7; perhaps TRBD2 as D (7 bases). The length of the CDR3 is 15 residues. In germline, CDR1 is MNHEY, CDR2 SMNVEV (reference sequence). V was pared by 3 bases and J by 5 bases, with 17 bases between. The CDR3 DNA reads as TGTGCCAGCAGTTTTGGGGGGGCAGGGTACCACGAGCAGTACTTC. Its protein product is CASSFGGAGYHEQYF.

This chain connects TRBV12-3 or TRBV12-4 to TRBJ1-2; D gene unclear. This CDR3 spans 12 amino acids. V was pared by 5 bases and J by 6 bases, with 10 bases between. CDR3 bases: TGTGCCAGCAGTCTAACAGCTGATGGCTACACCTTC. This codes for CASSLTADGYTF.

This clone has more than one count but fewer than ten. The chain joins TRBV19 to TRBJ2-4; D unclear. CDR1 is LNHDA and CDR2 is SQIVND in the germline V gene (reference sequence). V was trimmed by 4 bases and J by 3 bases, leaving 19 bases between them. This CDR3 spans 17 amino acids. CDR3 sequence: CASSTPGVYGVKNIQYF. The DNA of the CDR3 is TGTGCCAGTAGTACCCCCGGAGTCTACGGTGTCAAAAACATTCAGTACTTC.